One sample yielded the 29 T cell receptor beta chains listed below, sequenced in a study of T cell repertoires in cytomegalovirus infection. These receptors' antigens are unknown. TCRdb passed the reads through MiXCR, listing each CDR3 protein once. The repertoire holds 100,000 to 150,000 distinct CDR3 sequences, roughly a quarter seen once, with 30% to 40% in the top ten. The sequencing sample was made of PBMCs, sequenced either directly or after in vitro stimulation (not recorded which). Every receptor here comes from a human donor in good health (CMV status not recorded). Some clones in this sample may be carry-over from other donors' samples.

The genes are TRBV19 and TRBJ1-2; unclear D gene. V dropped 5 bases and J dropped 8 bases, with 15 bases sitting between them. Germline V gene data show CDR1 as LNHDA and CDR2 as SQIVND (reference sequence). CDR3 length: 13 amino acids. The CDR3 region is CASSPDPRAGYTF. In nucleotides, the CDR3 is TGTGCCAGTAGTCCCGACCCGAGGGCCGGCTACACCTTC.

The sample holds many counts of this clonotype. The chain combines TRBV7-2 with TRBJ1-3, with 8 bases identical to TRBD1. The CDR3 is 14 amino acids. V trimming: 4 bases; J trimming: 8 bases; junction bases outside the gene matches: 7. CDR1 and CDR2 (germline): SGHTA, FQGNSA. DNA for the CDR3: TGTGCCAGCAGCTCCCGGACAGGGTCGGACACCATATATTTT. Translating it yields CASSSRTGSDTIYF.

The J gene is TRBJ2-5, the V gene TRBV10-2; 7 bases map to TRBD2. The V and J ends lost 11 bases and 5 bases, in that order; junction bases with no gene match: 5. CDR3 length equals 11 residues. Germline V gene lookup returns CDR1 WSHSY and CDR2 SAAADI. This chain's CDR3 is CAAGVAETQYF. DNA of the CDR3: TGCGCCGCGGGGGTCGCGGAGACCCAGTACTTC.

In this sample, this clonotype turned up a few times. The chain links TRBV6-6 to TRBJ2-3, with D perhaps matching TRBD2 (6 bases). This CDR3 is 14 amino acids long. V shed 5 bases and J shed 3 bases, with 12 bases lying between them. Germline loops: CDR1 MNHNY, CDR2 SVGAGI (reference sequence). As DNA, the CDR3 is TGTGCCAGCAGTAGAAGGGGAGGAACAGATACGCAGTATTTT. It specifies CASSRRGGTDTQYF.

V and J are TRBV11-3 and TRBJ2-5; D unclear. This CDR3 contains 14 residues. The V and J ends lost 3 bases and 1 base respectively, with 9 bases between them. Per germline, CDR1 SGHNT and CDR2 YENEEA. This CDR3 is CASSFMAAQETQYF. The CDR3 DNA is TGTGCCAGCAGCTTTATGGCGGCCCAAGAGACCCAGTACTTC.

This clonotype was seen more than once but under ten times. V usage is TRBV7-2 and J usage is TRBJ2-7, with 9 bases that match TRBD1. The CDR3 contains 12 residues. With 5 bases clipped from V and 5 bases from J, the junction kept 1 base outside the gene matches. Germline CDR1 reads SGHTA; CDR2 reads FQGNSA. CDR3: CASSRDRDEQYF. DNA of the CDR3: TGTGCCAGCAGCCGGGACAGGGACGAGCAGTACTTC.

This clonotype was observed many times. This chain joins TRBV7-2 and TRBJ2-3, with D perhaps matching TRBD2 (5 bases). The CDR3 is made up of 15 amino acids. Trimming shortened V by 4 bases and J by 1 base, and 12 bases separated the two germline ends. CDR1 and CDR2 from the germline V gene are SGHTA and FQGNSA. CDR3 sequence: CASSWMTTRTDTQYF. Here the CDR3 DNA reads TGTGCCAGCAGCTGGATGACTACTCGCACAGATACGCAGTATTTT.

This clonotype was counted a single time. The chain employs TRBV28 and TRBJ1-5; the D gene is possibly TRBD1 (5 bases). Trimming cost V 6 bases and J 4 bases, with 13 bases left between them. The germline CDR1 and CDR2 sequences are MDHEN and SYDVKM. The CDR3 has 14 residues. CDR3 sequence reads: CASSQDSSNQPQHF. The CDR3 region has the DNA TGTGCCAGCAGCCAAGACAGTTCTAATCAGCCCCAGCATTTT.

In this sample, this clonotype turned up many times. Relative to the germline gene, one junction end is altered; a read error may explain this. This chain connects TRBV7-7 to TRBJ2-3, with D perhaps matching TRBD1 or TRBD2 (5 bases each). CDR3 length: 19 residues. The germline V gene encodes CDR1 SSHAT and CDR2 FNYEAQ (reference sequence). The CDR3 DNA follows: TGTGCTAGCAGCTTAGCACCTACCGGGACCTCCGGAGGCACAGATACGCAGTATTTT. It codes for CASSLAPTGTSGGTDTQYF.

The chain combines TRBV7-2 with TRBJ2-7; D is perhaps TRBD2 (6 bases). V was pared by 5 bases and J by 6 bases, with 11 bases between. Germline loops: CDR1 SGHTA, CDR2 FQGNSA. The CDR3 totals 12 residues. CDR3 DNA: TGTGCCAGCAGCCAGACTAGTTCCGAGCAGTACGTC. Translation gives CASSQTSSEQYV.

This clonotype showed up just a few times. The V call is TRBV28, the J call TRBJ1-6; D remains unclear. Per the germline V gene, CDR1 is MDHEN and CDR2 is SYDVKM. The CDR3 contains 15 residues. V dropped 0 bases and J dropped 0 bases, with 3 bases sitting between them. CDR3: CASSLWSSYNSPLHF. CDR3 bases: TGTGCCAGCAGTTTATGGAGCTCCTATAATTCACCCCTCCACTTT.

J is TRBJ1-5 and V is TRBV4-3, with D tentatively TRBD1 (5 bases). The germline gives CDR1 LGHNA, CDR2 YSLEER. This CDR3 region has 14 residues. Trimming cost V 1 base and J 6 bases, with 10 bases left between them. The CDR3 DNA follows: TGCGCCAGCAGCCAAGTTACGGGGGTTCAGCCCCAGCATTTT. Encoded protein: CASSQVTGVQPQHF.

This chain links TRBV6-1 with TRBJ2-1; no clear D gene. Germline assignment: CDR1 MNHNS and CDR2 SASEGT. This CDR3 spans 16 amino acids. V was shortened by 5 bases and J by 2 bases, with 16 bases between the two germline ends. The CDR3 DNA reads TGTGCCAGCAGTTCCAATCCTTCTCTCCCCTACAATGAGCAGTTCTTC. It translates to CASSSNPSLPYNEQFF.

The rearrangement uses TRBV4-1 and TRBJ2-3, with 7 bases identical to TRBD2. After removal of 2 bases from V and 0 bases from J, the junction contained 14 bases not matched to a gene. The CDR3 loop spans 19 amino acids. The germline CDR1 and CDR2 sequences are MGHRA and YSYEKL. CDR3 protein: CASSQSFQKRGSSTDTQYF. The CDR3, as DNA: TGCGCCAGCAGCCAATCGTTCCAAAAGCGGGGTTCTAGCACAGATACGCAGTATTTT.

The J gene is TRBJ2-7, the V gene TRBV6-2 or TRBV6-3; 8 positions match TRBD1. The V gene's germline CDR1 is MNHEY and CDR2 SVGEGT. V shed 8 bases, J shed 3 bases, and the junction held 18 bases outside the gene matches. The CDR3 contains 17 residues. The CDR3 sequence is CASVGDILGQASYEQYF. DNA for the CDR3: TGTGCCAGCGTAGGAGATATCTTGGGACAGGCTAGCTACGAGCAGTACTTC.

J is TRBJ2-5 and V is TRBV20-1; 7 bases fit TRBD1. Germline CDR1 DFQATT, CDR2 SNEGSKA (reference sequence). Losses at the gene ends were 6 bases for V and 0 bases for J; bases not matched to a gene: 1. This CDR3 is 12 amino acids long. CDR3 coding DNA: TGCAGTGCCGGGACAGACCAAGAGACCCAGTACTTC. Its protein is CSAGTDQETQYF.

In this sample, this clonotype turned up many times. The chain couples TRBV28 to TRBJ2-3, with 9 bases fitting TRBD1. V was pared by 5 bases and J by 1 base, with 4 bases of the junction left unmatched. The length of the CDR3 is 15 residues. Germline V gene sequence: CDR1 MDHEN, CDR2 SYDVKM. The CDR3 here is CASSTNRGRTDTQYF. The CDR3 nucleotides are TGTGCCAGCAGTACTAACAGGGGGCGCACAGATACGCAGTATTTT.

This clonotype showed up just a few times. An end of the junction does not agree with germline; a read error may underlie this. This CDR3 reads CASSLAGNYQETQYF. The CDR3 DNA sequence: TGTGCTAGCAGCTTAGCAGGGAATTATCAAGAGACCCAGTACTTC. The rearrangement uses TRBV7-7 and TRBJ2-5; D is possibly TRBD1 (5 bases). Germline CDR1 SSHAT, CDR2 FNYEAQ (reference sequence). The CDR3 loop spans 15 amino acids.

The chain joins TRBV19 to TRBJ2-2, with TRBD2 as a possible D gene (5 bases). The CDR3 has 16 amino acids. Trimming pared 5 bases from V and 0 bases from J, leaving 13 bases between. Germline V CDR1 and CDR2: LNHDA, SQIVND (reference sequence). The CDR3 spells CASSPTGIPNTGELFF. For the CDR3, the DNA is TGTGCCAGTAGTCCGACCGGGATCCCGAACACCGGGGAGCTGTTTTTT.

This clonotype appeared many times. This chain joins TRBV11-1 and TRBJ2-1, with D perhaps matching TRBD1 or TRBD2 (5 bases each). Looked up from germline, CDR1 is SGHAT and CDR2 is FQDESV (reference sequence). The CDR3 runs to 15 residues. Between the trimmed V and J ends, which lost 2 bases and 0 bases, there was a span of 8 bases. The CDR3 loop is CASSLQGASYNEQFF. The DNA of the CDR3 is TGTGCCAGCAGCTTACAGGGAGCCTCCTACAATGAGCAGTTCTTC.

The rearrangement joins TRBV6-5 to TRBJ1-2; 8 bases map to TRBD1. J lost 5 bases, V lost 7 bases, and 12 bases had no gene match. The CDR3 is 15 amino acids. Germline assignment: CDR1 MNHEY and CDR2 SVGAGI. The CDR3 reads CASIAPGTGVYGYTF. CDR3 DNA: TGTGCCAGCATAGCCCCCGGGACAGGAGTGTATGGCTACACCTTC.

The chain carries TRBV4-1 and TRBJ1-5; 10 bases are a match to TRBD1. The CDR3 covers 15 residues. Germline V CDR1 and CDR2: MGHRA, YSYEKL. With V trimmed by 7 bases and J by 9 bases, 12 bases remained unmatched. The CDR3 DNA reads TGCGCCAGCAAATCCCCCGGACAGGGGGGGGGGCCCCAGCATTTT. Residues: CASKSPGQGGGPQHF.

This chain links TRBV5-1 with TRBJ1-1; D uncertain. The germline V gene encodes CDR1 SGHRS and CDR2 YFSETQ. The CDR3 loop spans 13 amino acids. The V end lost 0 bases, the J end lost 4 bases, and 7 bases lay between the germline ends. The CDR3 coding sequence is TGCGCCAGCAGCTTGGACGGGTCCACTGAAGCTTTCTTT. It is translated as CASSLDGSTEAFF.

This clonotype was detected a few times. The rearrangement links TRBV10-3 to TRBJ1-2; maybe TRBD1 (5 bases). V dropped 0 bases and J dropped 8 bases, with 10 bases sitting between them. The CDR3 totals 13 residues. Germline CDR1 and CDR2: ENHRY and SYGVKD. CDR3 sequence (DNA): TGTGCCATCAGTGAGTCTTGGGGGAACGGCTACACCTTC. Its protein product is CAISESWGNGYTF.

The chain employs TRBV20-1 and TRBJ1-4; D is undetermined. The V gene's germline CDR1 is DFQATT and CDR2 SNEGSKA (reference sequence). Trimming shortened V by 3 bases and J by 8 bases, and 10 bases separated the two germline ends. The CDR3 runs to 12 residues. Here the CDR3 reads CSASPEGEKLFF. The CDR3 DNA reads as TGCAGTGCTAGTCCAGAGGGAGAAAAACTGTTTTTT.

This clonotype was picked up many times. V usage is TRBV4-3 and J usage is TRBJ2-6; a weak D match, TRBD1 (6 bases). Trimming removed 0 bases at V and 0 bases at J, with 12 bases between. The CDR3 spans 18 residues. Germline V gene lookup returns CDR1 LGHNA and CDR2 YSLEER. CDR3 nucleotide sequence: TGCGCCAGCAGCCAAGATTGGCTCAGGGGCTCTGGGGCCAACGTCCTGACTTTC. It codes for CASSQDWLRGSGANVLTF.

This clonotype was seen many times. The chain employs TRBV9 and TRBJ2-6, with D possibly called TRBD1 or TRBD2 (5 bases each). This CDR3 comprises 18 residues. V lost 2 bases to trimming and J lost 0 bases, with 15 bases between them. Germline V gene lookup returns CDR1 SGDLS and CDR2 YYNGEE. The CDR3 DNA is TGTGCCAGCAGCGTCACCGGGACGCCTGTCTCTGGGGCCAACGTCCTGACTTTC. It encodes CASSVTGTPVSGANVLTF.

This clonotype was observed a few times. DNA for the CDR3: TGTGCCTGGGACCGGGACAGGGGGATACCTGAAGCTTTCTTT. Residues: CAWDRDRGIPEAFF. This rearrangement joins TRBV30 to TRBJ1-1, with 11 bases fitting TRBD1. The V and J ends lost 5 bases and 6 bases, in that order; junction bases with no gene match: 8. There are 14 residues in the CDR3. From germline, CDR1 is GTSNPN and CDR2 SVGIG (reference sequence).

As regards this clonotype: Sequence at one end of the junction differs from germline and may be a read error. The chain has TRBV5-3 and TRBJ2-1, with 10 bases lining up with TRBD2. TRBV5-3 is an open reading frame whose function is uncertain. There are 15 residues in the CDR3. CDR3 amino acids: CASSLKLAGANEQFF. The CDR3 DNA reads as TGTGCCAGCAGCTTGAAGCTAGCGGGAGCAAATGAGCAGTTCTTC.